The rows below give T cell receptor beta chains drawn from one sample of a study of cytomegalovirus exposure and HLA in healthy donors. Measured with immunoSEQ multiplex PCR; TCRdb has only the in-frame clones, and not every one. Found here are some 65,000 clones, roughly 80% of them singletons; the top ten hold 3%. Specimen: PBMCs. The receptors derive from a girl under 18 in good health and CMV-seropositive. The CDR3 runs from the conserved cysteine through the conserved F or W. Fields, in order: D gene, V gene, J gene, clone size, CDR3 protein, CDR3 DNA. D genes are given only for firm matches. The size field is filled for only some rows; it gives once, few, many or a size class.

-	TRBV20-1	TRBJ1-1	-	CSARESREAFF	TGCAGTGCTAGAGAGAGCAGGGAAGCTTTCTTT
TRBD2	TRBV25-1	TRBJ2-2	-	CASTPLGGGNTGELFF	TGTGCCAGCACCCCCTTGGGGGGGGGAAACACCGGGGAGCTGTTTTTT
-	TRBV20-1	TRBJ2-7	-	CSATISYEQYF	TGCAGTGCTACTATTTCCTACGAGCAGTACTTC
-	TRBV6-4	TRBJ2-3	-	CASSDMEGGTDTQYF	TGTGCCAGCAGTGACATGGAGGGAGGCACAGATACGCAGTATTTT
TRBD1	TRBV28	TRBJ1-2	-	CASSLTGGNGYTF	TGTGCCAGCAGTTTGACAGGGGGTAATGGCTACACCTTC
-	TRBV6-1	TRBJ1-1	few	CASSEIGLTEAFF	TGTGCCAGCAGTGAAATAGGACTCACTGAAGCTTTCTTT
-	TRBV5-1	TRBJ2-7	-	CASSWTESYEQYF	TGCGCCAGCAGCTGGACAGAGAGCTACGAGCAGTACTTC
TRBD1	TRBV14	TRBJ2-7	-	CASSSGQGYEQYF	TGTGCCAGCAGCTCCGGACAGGGCTACGAGCAGTACTTC
TRBD1	TRBV10-2	TRBJ2-6	-	CASRRTGSSSGANVLTF	TGCGCCAGCCGAAGGACAGGGAGTAGCTCTGGGGCCAACGTCCTGACTTTC
TRBD1	TRBV4-3	TRBJ2-7	few	CASSFGQGETYEQYF	TGCGCCAGTTCCTTTGGACAGGGCGAAACCTACGAGCAGTACTTC
-	TRBV6-5	TRBJ2-2	-	CASSYFVANTGELFF	TGTGCCAGCAGTTACTTCGTCGCGAACACCGGGGAGCTGTTTTTT
-	TRBV6-4	TRBJ2-3	few	CASSDSPGGTDTQYF	TGTGCCAGCAGTGACTCACCAGGGGGCACAGATACGCAGTATTTT
TRBD1	TRBV27	TRBJ1-5	-	CASSWDRTQPQHF	TGTGCCAGCAGTTGGGACAGAACCCAGCCCCAGCATTTT
-	TRBV4-1	TRBJ1-5	-	CASSLTTGTDQPQHF	TGCGCCAGCAGTCTTACTACAGGGACCGATCAGCCCCAGCATTTT
-	TRBV6-1	TRBJ2-6	-	CASSESDSSGANVLTF	TGTGCCAGCAGTGAAAGTGACAGCTCTGGGGCCAACGTCCTGACTTTC
TRBD1	TRBV7-8	TRBJ1-3	-	CASSLLRGLGGNTIYF	TGTGCCAGCAGCTTATTGAGGGGGCTAGGAGGAAACACCATATATTTT
-	TRBV19	TRBJ1-1	once	CASSNSYTEAFF	TGTGCCAGTAGTAACAGTTACACTGAAGCTTTCTTT
-	TRBV29-1	TRBJ2-1	-	CSVEGAGIPSSYNEQFF	TGCAGCGTTGAAGGTGCGGGGATCCCGAGCTCCTACAATGAGCAGTTCTTC
-	TRBV12-2	TRBJ1-1	-	CASRFSARSGGSTNTEAFF	TGTGCAAGTCGCTTTTCAGCCAGGTCTGGTGGTTCAACAAACACTGAAGCTTTCTTT
TRBD2	TRBV30	TRBJ2-1	-	CAWQRGVSYNEQFF	TGTGCCTGGCAGCGGGGGGTCTCCTACAATGAGCAGTTCTTC
TRBD2	TRBV10-3	TRBJ2-5	-	CAISEELAGAQETQYF	TGTGCCATCAGTGAAGAACTAGCGGGAGCGCAAGAGACCCAGTACTTC
TRBD2	TRBV28	TRBJ2-3	-	CASSWSGRTDTQYF	TGTGCCAGCAGTTGGAGCGGGAGGACAGATACGCAGTATTTT
-	TRBV7-9	TRBJ1-1	-	CASSLGHPNTEAFF	TGTGCCAGCAGCTTAGGACACCCGAACACTGAAGCTTTCTTT
TRBD2	TRBV5-1	TRBJ2-7	-	CASSRSGRAYEQYF	TGCGCCAGCAGCCGGAGCGGGAGGGCCTACGAGCAGTACTTC
TRBD1	TRBV2	TRBJ1-1	-	CASRTGIRNTEAFF	TGTGCCAGCAGGACAGGGATCCGGAACACTGAAGCTTTCTTT
-	TRBV30	TRBJ1-2	-	CARIHNYGYTF	TGTGCGCGAATCCATAACTATGGCTACACCTTC
TRBD1	TRBV6-5	TRBJ2-5	-	CASTGGLETQYF	TGTGCCAGTACAGGGGGCCTGGAGACCCAGTACTTC
TRBD1	TRBV6-6	TRBJ2-7	few	CASSYGTGVGYEQYF	TGTGCCAGCAGTTACGGGACAGGGGTAGGCTACGAGCAGTACTTC
TRBD2	TRBV19	TRBJ2-7	-	CASSRGLASEQYF	TGTGCCAGTAGCCGTGGACTAGCATCAGAGCAGTACTTC
TRBD1	TRBV6-5	TRBJ2-7	once	CASSYSGQGINEQYF	TGTGCCAGCAGTTACTCGGGACAGGGAATAAACGAGCAGTACTTC
-	TRBV5-1	TRBJ2-4	-	CASSPPEAGAKNIQYF	TGCGCCAGCAGCCCCCCTGAGGCGGGAGCCAAAAACATTCAGTACTTC
TRBD1	TRBV29-1	TRBJ1-1	-	CSVRQGAYTEAFF	TGCAGCGTCAGACAGGGGGCGTACACTGAAGCTTTCTTT
TRBD1	TRBV30	TRBJ1-5	once	CAWRGGTGGNQPQHF	TGTGCCTGGAGAGGGGGGACAGGGGGTAATCAGCCCCAGCATTTT
TRBD1	TRBV5-4	TRBJ1-2	once	CASSLDSDRDYNYGYTF	TGTGCCAGCAGCTTAGACTCGGACAGGGATTATAACTATGGCTACACCTTC
-	TRBV7-2	TRBJ2-2	-	CASSFQGGELFF	TGTGCCAGCAGCTTTCAGGGCGGGGAGCTGTTTTTT
TRBD2	TRBV28	TRBJ2-3	-	CASRLGLAADTQYF	TGTGCCAGCAGGTTAGGACTAGCGGCAGATACGCAGTATTTT
TRBD1	TRBV7-2	TRBJ2-7	-	CASSTQGYEQYF	TGTGCCAGCAGCACACAGGGGTACGAGCAGTACTTC
TRBD2	TRBV7-2	TRBJ2-7	-	CASSLRWGGTYEQYF	TGTGCCAGCAGCTTGAGGTGGGGGGGGACCTACGAGCAGTACTTC
TRBD2	TRBV5-1	TRBJ2-5	-	CASSLAGTSGSPQETQYF	TGCGCCAGCAGCTTGGCGGGGACTAGCGGGAGTCCCCAAGAGACCCAGTACTTC
TRBD1	TRBV7-6	TRBJ2-7	-	CASSPRSGGYYEQYF	TGTGCCAGCAGCCCTCGGTCAGGGGGCTACTACGAGCAGTACTTC
TRBD1	TRBV4-3	TRBJ2-3	few	CASSQTPRGSATDTQYF	TGCGCCAGCAGCCAAACCCCCAGGGGGTCTGCCACAGATACGCAGTATTTT
-	TRBV6-5	TRBJ1-5	once	CASKAGVNQPQHF	TGTGCCAGCAAGGCTGGAGTCAATCAGCCCCAGCATTTT
-	TRBV19	TRBJ1-5	-	CASSRPPQQPQHF	TGTGCCAGTAGTAGGCCCCCCCAGCAGCCCCAGCATTTT
-	TRBV9	TRBJ1-4	few	CASSVGPNEKLFF	TGTGCCAGCAGCGTAGGTCCAAATGAAAAACTGTTTTTT
-	TRBV29-1	TRBJ1-3	-	CSVTGPAGRNTIYF	TGCAGCGTGACAGGTCCGGCCGGTAGAAACACCATATATTTT
TRBD1	TRBV28	TRBJ1-5	-	CASLRDRGLRGNQPQHF	TGTGCCAGCCTCCGGGACAGGGGGCTCCGGGGCAATCAGCCCCAGCATTTT
-	TRBV7-2	TRBJ2-3	-	CASSLAQEWAHGVGDTQYF	TGTGCCAGCAGCTTAGCGCAAGAATGGGCCCACGGGGTGGGAGATACGCAGTATTTT
-	TRBV11-2	TRBJ1-3	-	CASSDRRSSGNTIYF	TGTGCCAGCAGCGACAGGCGGAGCTCTGGAAACACCATATATTTT
-	TRBV28	TRBJ1-4	-	CASSLRGEKLFF	TGTGCCAGCAGTTTAAGGGGTGAAAAACTGTTTTTT
TRBD1	TRBV9	TRBJ1-5	-	CASSVRQGGYQPQHF	TGTGCCAGCAGCGTTCGACAGGGGGGGTATCAGCCCCAGCATTTT
-	TRBV6-5	TRBJ1-2	few	CASSYNQGSHGYTF	TGTGCCAGCAGTTATAACCAGGGAAGTCATGGCTACACCTTC
-	TRBV15	TRBJ1-2	-	CATSRQGREKGYTF	TGTGCCACCAGCAGACAGGGGCGCGAGAAAGGCTACACCTTC
-	TRBV28	TRBJ2-7	-	CASSNLKLETYEQYF	TGTGCCAGCAGCAATCTAAAACTAGAGACCTACGAGCAGTACTTC
-	TRBV28	TRBJ1-2	few	CASGGVYGYTF	TGTGCCAGCGGGGGGGTCTATGGCTACACCTTC
TRBD1	TRBV29-1	TRBJ2-7	-	CSVSGTEPYEQYF	TGCAGCGTTTCCGGGACAGAGCCCTACGAGCAGTACTTC
-	TRBV30	TRBJ1-5	-	CAWSVTVNQPQHF	TGTGCCTGGAGTGTAACAGTAAATCAGCCCCAGCATTTT
TRBD1	TRBV7-8	TRBJ2-5	-	CASRRSRDRGQEQYF	TGTGCCAGTAGACGAAGCCGGGACAGGGGGCAAGAGCAGTACTTC
-	TRBV4-1	TRBJ2-2	-	CASRDPAGNRGELFF	TGCGCCAGCAGGGACCCTGCAGGGAATCGCGGGGAGCTGTTTTTT
TRBD1	TRBV6-5	TRBJ2-2	-	CASQRQGNTGELFF	TGTGCCAGCCAAAGACAGGGGAACACCGGGGAGCTGTTTTTT